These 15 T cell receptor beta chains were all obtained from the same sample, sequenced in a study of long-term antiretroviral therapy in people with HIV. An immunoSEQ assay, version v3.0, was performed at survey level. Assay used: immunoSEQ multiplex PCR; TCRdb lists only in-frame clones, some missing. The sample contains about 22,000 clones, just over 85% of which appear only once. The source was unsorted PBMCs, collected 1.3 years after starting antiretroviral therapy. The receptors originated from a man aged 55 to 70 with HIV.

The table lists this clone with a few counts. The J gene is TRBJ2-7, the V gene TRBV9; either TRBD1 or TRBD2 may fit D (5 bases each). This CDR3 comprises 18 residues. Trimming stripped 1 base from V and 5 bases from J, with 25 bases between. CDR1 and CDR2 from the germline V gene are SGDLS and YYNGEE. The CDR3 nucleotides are TGTGCCAGCAGCGTACAAGACATAGGGGACGGAACAGAGGACGAGCAGTACTTC. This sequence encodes CASSVQDIGDGTEDEQYF.

The CDR3 nucleotides are TGTGCCAGTAGCTTTACGACAGCGAACACCGGGGAGCTGTTTTTT. Translating it yields CASSFTTANTGELFF. The V and J genes are TRBV19 and TRBJ2-2, with D possibly being TRBD1 (5 bases). Germline CDR1 and CDR2: LNHDA and SQIVND (reference sequence). V lost 6 bases and J 0 bases, leaving 11 bases between the germline ends. This CDR3 is 15 amino acids long.

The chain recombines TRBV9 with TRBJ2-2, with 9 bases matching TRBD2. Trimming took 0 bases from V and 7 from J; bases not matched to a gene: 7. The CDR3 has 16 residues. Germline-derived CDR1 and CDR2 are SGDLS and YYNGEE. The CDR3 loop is CASSVAGGLAGGELFF. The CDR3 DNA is TGTGCCAGCAGCGTAGCTGGGGGACTAGCCGGCGGGGAGCTGTTTTTT.

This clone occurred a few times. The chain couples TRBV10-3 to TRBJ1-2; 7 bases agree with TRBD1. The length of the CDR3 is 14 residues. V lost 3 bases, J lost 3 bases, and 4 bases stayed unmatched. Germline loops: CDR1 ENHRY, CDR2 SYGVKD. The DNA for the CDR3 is TGTGCCATCAGTGAACAACAGGGGTACTATGGCTACACCTTC. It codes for CAISEQQGYYGYTF.

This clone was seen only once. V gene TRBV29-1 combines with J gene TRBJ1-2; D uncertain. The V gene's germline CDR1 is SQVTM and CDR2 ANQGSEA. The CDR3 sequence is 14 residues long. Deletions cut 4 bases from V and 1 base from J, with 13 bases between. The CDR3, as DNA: TGCAGCGTTGGTGAGGGCTATAGTAACTATGGCTACACCTTC. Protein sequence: CSVGEGYSNYGYTF.

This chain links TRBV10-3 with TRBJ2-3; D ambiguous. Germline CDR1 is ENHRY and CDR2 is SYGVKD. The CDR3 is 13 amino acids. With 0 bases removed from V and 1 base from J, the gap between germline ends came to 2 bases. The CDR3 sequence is CAISESGTDTQYF. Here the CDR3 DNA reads TGTGCCATCAGTGAGTCTGGCACAGATACGCAGTATTTT.

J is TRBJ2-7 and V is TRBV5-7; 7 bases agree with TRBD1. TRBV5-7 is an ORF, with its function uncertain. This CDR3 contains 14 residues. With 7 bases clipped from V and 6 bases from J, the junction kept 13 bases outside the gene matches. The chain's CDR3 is CASSYRDRGPEQYF. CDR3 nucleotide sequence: TGTGCCAGCTCCTACCGGGACAGAGGCCCCGAGCAGTACTTC.

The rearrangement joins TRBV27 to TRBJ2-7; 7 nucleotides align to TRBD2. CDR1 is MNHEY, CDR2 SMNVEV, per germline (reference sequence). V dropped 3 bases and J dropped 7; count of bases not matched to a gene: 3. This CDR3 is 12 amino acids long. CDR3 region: CASSFQRGEQYF. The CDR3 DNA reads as TGTGCCAGCAGTTTTCAGCGGGGAGAGCAGTACTTC.

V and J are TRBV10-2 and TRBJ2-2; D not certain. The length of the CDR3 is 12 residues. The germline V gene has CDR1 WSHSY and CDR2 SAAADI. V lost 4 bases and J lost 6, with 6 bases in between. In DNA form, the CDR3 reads TGCGCCAGCAGTGGGATCGCCGGGGAGCTGTTTTTT. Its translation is CASSGIAGELFF.

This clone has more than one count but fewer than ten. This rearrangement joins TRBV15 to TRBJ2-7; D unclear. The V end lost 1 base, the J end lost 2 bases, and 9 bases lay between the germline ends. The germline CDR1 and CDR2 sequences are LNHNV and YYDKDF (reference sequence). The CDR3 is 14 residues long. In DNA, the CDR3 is TGTGCCACCAGCAGAGTGGTCGCGGCCTACGAGCAGTACTTC. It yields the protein CATSRVVAAYEQYF.

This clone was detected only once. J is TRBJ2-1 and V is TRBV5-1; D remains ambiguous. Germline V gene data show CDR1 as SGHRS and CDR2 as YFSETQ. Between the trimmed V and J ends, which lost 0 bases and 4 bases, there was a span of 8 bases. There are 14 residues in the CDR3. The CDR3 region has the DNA TGCGCCAGCAGCTTGGGGGATCGGTACAATGAGCAGTTCTTC. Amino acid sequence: CASSLGDRYNEQFF. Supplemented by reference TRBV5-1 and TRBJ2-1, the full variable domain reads KAGVTQTPRYLIKTRGQQVTLSCSPISGHRSVSWYQQTPGQGLQFLFEYFSETQRNKGNFPGRFSGRQFSNSRSEMNVSTLELGDSALYLCASSLGDRYNEQFFGPGTRLTVL.

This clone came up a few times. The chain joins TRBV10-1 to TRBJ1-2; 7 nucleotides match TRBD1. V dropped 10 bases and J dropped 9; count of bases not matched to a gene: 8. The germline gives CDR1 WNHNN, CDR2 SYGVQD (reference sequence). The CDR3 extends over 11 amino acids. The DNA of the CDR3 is TGCGCCATGGGGACAGCAAACAGCTACACCTTC. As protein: CAMGTANSYTF.

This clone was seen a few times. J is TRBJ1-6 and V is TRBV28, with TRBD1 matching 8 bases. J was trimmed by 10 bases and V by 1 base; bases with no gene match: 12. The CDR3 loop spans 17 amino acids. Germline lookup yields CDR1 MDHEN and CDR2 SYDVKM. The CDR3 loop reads CASSLSPGGARWSPLHF. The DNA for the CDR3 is TGTGCCAGCAGTTTATCCCCAGGGGGCGCAAGGTGGTCACCCCTCCACTTT.

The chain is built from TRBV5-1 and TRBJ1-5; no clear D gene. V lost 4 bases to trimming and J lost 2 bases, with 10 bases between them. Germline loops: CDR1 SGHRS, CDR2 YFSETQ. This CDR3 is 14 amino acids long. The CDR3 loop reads CASSPDGGNQPQHF. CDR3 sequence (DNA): TGCGCCAGCAGCCCGGACGGGGGCAATCAGCCCCAGCATTTT.

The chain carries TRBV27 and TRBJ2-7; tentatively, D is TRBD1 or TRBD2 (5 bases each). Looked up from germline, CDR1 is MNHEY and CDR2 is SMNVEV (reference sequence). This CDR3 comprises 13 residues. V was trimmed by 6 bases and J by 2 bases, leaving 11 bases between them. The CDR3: CASSRDVAYEQYF. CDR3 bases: TGTGCCAGCAGCCGGGACGTTGCCTACGAGCAGTACTTC.